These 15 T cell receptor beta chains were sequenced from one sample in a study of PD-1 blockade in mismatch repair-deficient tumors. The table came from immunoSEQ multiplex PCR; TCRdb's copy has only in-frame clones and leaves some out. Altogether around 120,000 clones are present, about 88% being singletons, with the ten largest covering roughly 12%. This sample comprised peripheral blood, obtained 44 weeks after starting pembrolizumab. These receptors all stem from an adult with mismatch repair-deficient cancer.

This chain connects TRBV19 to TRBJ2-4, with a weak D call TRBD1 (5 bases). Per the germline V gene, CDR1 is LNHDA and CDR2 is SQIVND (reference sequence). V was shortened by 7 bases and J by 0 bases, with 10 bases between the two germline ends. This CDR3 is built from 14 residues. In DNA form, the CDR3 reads TGTGCCAGTAAGACAGACCTAGCCAAAAACATTCAGTACTTC. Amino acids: CASKTDLAKNIQYF.

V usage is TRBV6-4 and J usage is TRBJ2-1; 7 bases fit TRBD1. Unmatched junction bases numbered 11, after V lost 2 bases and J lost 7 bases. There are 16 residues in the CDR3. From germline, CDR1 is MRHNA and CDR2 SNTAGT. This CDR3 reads CASSDPSDRMGNEQFF. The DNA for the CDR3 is TGTGCCAGCAGTGACCCCTCGGACAGGATGGGAAATGAGCAGTTCTTC.

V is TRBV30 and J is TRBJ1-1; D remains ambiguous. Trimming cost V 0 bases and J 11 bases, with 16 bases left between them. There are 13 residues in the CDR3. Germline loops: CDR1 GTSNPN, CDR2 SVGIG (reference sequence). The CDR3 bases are TGTGCCTGGAGTGTTATTAAGGGAATGCGGGCTTTCTTT. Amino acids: CAWSVIKGMRAFF.

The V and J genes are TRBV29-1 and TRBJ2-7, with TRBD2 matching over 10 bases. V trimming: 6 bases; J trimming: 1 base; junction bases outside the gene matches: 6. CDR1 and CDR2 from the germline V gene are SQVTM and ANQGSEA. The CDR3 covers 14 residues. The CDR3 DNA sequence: TGCAGCGTGGAACTAGCGGGAAGATCCTACGAGCAGTACTTC. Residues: CSVELAGRSYEQYF.

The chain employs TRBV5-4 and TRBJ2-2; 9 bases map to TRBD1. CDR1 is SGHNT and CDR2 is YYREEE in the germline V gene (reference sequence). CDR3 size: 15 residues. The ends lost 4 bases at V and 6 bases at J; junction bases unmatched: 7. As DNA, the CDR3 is TGTGCCAGCAGCCGATGGGGACAGGGCGCCGGGGAGCTGTTTTTT. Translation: CASSRWGQGAGELFF.

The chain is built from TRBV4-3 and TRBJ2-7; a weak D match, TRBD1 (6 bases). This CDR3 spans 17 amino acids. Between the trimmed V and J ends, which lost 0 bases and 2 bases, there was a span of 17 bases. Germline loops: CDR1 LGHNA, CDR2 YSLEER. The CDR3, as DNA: TGCGCCAGCAGCCAAGATCCCCCCGGGTCAGGGGCCTACGAGCAGTACTTC. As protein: CASSQDPPGSGAYEQYF.

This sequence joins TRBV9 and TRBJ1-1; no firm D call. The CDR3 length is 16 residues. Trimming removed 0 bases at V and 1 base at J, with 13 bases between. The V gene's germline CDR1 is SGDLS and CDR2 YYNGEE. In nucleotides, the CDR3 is TGTGCCAGCAGCGTAGAGAGGGTTGGAGGGAACACTGAAGCTTTCTTT. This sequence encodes CASSVERVGGNTEAFF. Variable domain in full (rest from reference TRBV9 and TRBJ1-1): DSGVTQTPKHLITATGQRVTLRCSPRSGDLSVYWYQQSLDQGLQFLIQYYNGEERAKGNILERFSAQQFPDLHSELNLSSLELGDSALYFCASSVERVGGNTEAFFGQGTRLTVV.

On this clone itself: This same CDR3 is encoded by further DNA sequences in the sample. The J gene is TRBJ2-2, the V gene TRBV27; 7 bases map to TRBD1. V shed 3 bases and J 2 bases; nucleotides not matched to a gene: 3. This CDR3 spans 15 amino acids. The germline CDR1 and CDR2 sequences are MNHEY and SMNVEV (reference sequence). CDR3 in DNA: TGTGCCAGCAGTTTCGGGACAGTCAACACCGGGGAGCTGTTTTTT. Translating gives CASSFGTVNTGELFF.

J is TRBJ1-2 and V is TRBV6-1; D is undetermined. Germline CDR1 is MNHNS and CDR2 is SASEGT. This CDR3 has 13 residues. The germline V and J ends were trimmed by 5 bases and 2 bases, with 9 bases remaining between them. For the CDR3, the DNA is TGTGCCAGCAGTCAATTTCGAAACTATGGCTACACCTTC. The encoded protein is CASSQFRNYGYTF.

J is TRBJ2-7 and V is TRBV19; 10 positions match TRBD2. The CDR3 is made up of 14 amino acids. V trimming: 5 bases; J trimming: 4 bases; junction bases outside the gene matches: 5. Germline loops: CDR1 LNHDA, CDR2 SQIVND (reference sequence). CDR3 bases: TGTGCCAGTAGTTTTTCTAGCGGGAGATACGAGCAGTACTTC. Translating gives CASSFSSGRYEQYF.

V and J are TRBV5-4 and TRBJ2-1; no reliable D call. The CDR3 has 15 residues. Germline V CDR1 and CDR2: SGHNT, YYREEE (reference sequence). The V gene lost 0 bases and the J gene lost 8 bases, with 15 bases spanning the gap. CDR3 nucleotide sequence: TGTGCCAGCAGCTTGGGGACCCAACCTTACGATGAGCAGTTCTTC. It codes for CASSLGTQPYDEQFF.

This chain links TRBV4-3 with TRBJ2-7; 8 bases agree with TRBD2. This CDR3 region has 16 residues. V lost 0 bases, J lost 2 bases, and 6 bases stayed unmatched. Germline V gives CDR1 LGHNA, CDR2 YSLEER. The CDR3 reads CASSQDRTSQTYEQYF. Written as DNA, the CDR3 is TGCGCCAGCAGCCAAGACCGGACTAGCCAAACCTACGAGCAGTACTTC.

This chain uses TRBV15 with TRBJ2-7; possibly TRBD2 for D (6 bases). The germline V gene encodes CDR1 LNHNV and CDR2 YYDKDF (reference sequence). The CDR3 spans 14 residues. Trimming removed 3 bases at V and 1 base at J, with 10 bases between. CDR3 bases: TGTGCCACCAGCAGGGCTCGGGGGTCCTACGAGCAGTACTTC. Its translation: CATSRARGSYEQYF. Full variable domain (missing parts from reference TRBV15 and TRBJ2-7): DAMVIQNPRYQVTQFGKPVTLSCSQTLNHNVMYWYQQKSSQAPKLLFHYYDKDFNNEADTPDNFQSRRPNTSFCFLDIRSPGLGDTAMYLCATSRARGSYEQYFGPGTRLTVT.

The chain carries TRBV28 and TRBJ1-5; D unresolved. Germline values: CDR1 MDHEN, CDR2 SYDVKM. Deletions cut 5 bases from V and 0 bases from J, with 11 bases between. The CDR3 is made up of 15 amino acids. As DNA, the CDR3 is TGTGCCAGCAGTCGTCAAAGGAGTAGCAATCAGCCCCAGCATTTT. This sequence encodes CASSRQRSSNQPQHF.

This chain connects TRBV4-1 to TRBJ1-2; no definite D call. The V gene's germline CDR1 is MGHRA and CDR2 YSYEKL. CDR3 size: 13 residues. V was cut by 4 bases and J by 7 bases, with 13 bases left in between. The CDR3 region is CASSPSGVGGYTF. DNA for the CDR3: TGCGCCAGCAGCCCCTCTGGAGTCGGTGGCTACACCTTC.